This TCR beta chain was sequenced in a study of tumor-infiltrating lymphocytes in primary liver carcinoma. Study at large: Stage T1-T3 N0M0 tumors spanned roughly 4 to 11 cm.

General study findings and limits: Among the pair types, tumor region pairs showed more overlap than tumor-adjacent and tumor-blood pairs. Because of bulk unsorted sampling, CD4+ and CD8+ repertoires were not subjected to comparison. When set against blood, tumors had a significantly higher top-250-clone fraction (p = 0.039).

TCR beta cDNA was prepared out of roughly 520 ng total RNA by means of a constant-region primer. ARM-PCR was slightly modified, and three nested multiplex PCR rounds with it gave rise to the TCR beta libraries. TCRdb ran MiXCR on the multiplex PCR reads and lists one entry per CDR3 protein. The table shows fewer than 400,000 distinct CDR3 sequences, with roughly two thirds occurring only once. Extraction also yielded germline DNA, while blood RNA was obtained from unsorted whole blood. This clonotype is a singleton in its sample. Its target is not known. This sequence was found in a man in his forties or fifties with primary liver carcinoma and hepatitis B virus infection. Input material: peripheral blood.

The CDR3 here is CSARGAGTSGIDEQFF. CDR3 DNA: TGCAGTGCGAGGGGAGCCGGGACTAGCGGGATTGATGAGCAGTTCTTC. V is TRBV20-1 and J is TRBJ2-1, with TRBD2 matching over 13 bases. The CDR3 is 16 amino acids. The junction had 13 bases not matched to a gene; V was cut back by 6 bases and J by 8 bases. Germline CDR1 reads DFQATT; CDR2 reads SNEGSKA (reference sequence).